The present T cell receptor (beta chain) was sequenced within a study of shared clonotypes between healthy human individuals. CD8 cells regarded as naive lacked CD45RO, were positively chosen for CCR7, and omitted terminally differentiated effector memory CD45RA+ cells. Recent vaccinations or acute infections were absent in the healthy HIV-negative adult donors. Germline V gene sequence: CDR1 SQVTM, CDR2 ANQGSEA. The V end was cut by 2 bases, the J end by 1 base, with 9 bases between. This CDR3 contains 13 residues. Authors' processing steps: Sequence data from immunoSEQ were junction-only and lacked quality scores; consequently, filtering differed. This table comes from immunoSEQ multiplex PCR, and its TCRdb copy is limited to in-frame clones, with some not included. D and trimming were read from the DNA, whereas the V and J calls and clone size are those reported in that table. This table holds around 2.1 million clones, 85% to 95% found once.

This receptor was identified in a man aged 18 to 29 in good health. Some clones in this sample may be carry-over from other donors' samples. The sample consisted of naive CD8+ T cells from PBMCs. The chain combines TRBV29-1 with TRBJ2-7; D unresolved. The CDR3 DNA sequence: TGCAGCGTTGAATTGGTGGGGTCCTACGAGCAGTACTTC. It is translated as CSVELVGSYEQYF.